This T cell receptor beta chain is from a study of blood T cell repertoires in COVID-19. Overall study: Italy, Spain and the United States were the sources of the convalescent and acute COVID-19 samples.

In the authors' methods: Estimation of nucleated cell counts was performed using reference gene primer amplification. TCRdb's copy holds only in-frame clones and misses some; the assay was immunoSEQ multiplex PCR. D and trimming were read from the DNA, whereas the V and J calls and clone size are those reported in that table. The repertoire holds about 160,000 clones, with about three quarters as singletons. Germline lookup yields CDR1 SGHRS and CDR2 YFSETQ. The V and J ends lost 4 bases and 2 bases respectively, with 13 bases between them. There are 15 residues in the CDR3. V gene TRBV5-1 combines with J gene TRBJ2-1; a possible D gene is TRBD2 (6 bases). This TCR derives from a man in his fifties or sixties with acute or convalescent COVID-19. Sequenced input: peripheral blood. CDR3 sequence: CASSLGGGTYNEQFF. In DNA form, the CDR3 reads TGCGCCAGCAGCCTCGGGGGAGGCACCTACAATGAGCAGTTCTTC.